This TCR beta chain was identified during a study of blood T cell repertoires in COVID-19. Study details: T cells, B-cell-depleted T cells, or PBMCs provided the cDNA or gDNA that served as material.

Only in-frame clones appear in the TCRdb table, and some are missing; sequencing was by immunoSEQ multiplex PCR. The table lists 200,000 to 250,000 clones, around four fifths of them singletons. Comment on this clone: This specimen includes other DNA sequences encoding the same CDR3.

The CDR3 contains 15 residues. CDR1 LNHNV and CDR2 YYDKDF come from the germline V gene (reference sequence). Trimming removed 1 base from V and 1 base from J, with 8 bases in between. The sample consisted of peripheral blood. The TCR sequence derives from a woman aged 60 to 75 who had recovered from COVID-19. J is TRBJ1-5 and V is TRBV15, with D perhaps TRBD1 (6 bases). CDR3 bases: TGTGCCACCAGCAGAGGTGGGACAAGCAATCAGCCCCAGCATTTT. Its translation is CATSRGGTSNQPQHF.